This T cell receptor beta chain was observed in a study of shared clonotypes between healthy human individuals. V lost 4 bases and J lost 3, with 14 bases in between. The germline CDR1 and CDR2 sequences are SGHNT and YYREEE (reference sequence). CDR3 size: 14 residues. From CD4+ cells came CD45RA+ naive and CD45RA-negative memory subsets. Data came from immunoSEQ multiplex PCR; TCRdb stores just in-frame clones and leaves some out. The profile shows a few hundred thousand clones, about 73% of them singletons. The sequence derives from a man aged 25-45 years in good health. The gene calls are TRBV5-4 and TRBJ2-7; D may be TRBD1 (6 bases). The sequenced sample consisted of memory CD4+ T cells sorted from blood. The subset: CD45RA-negative fraction. The CDR3 DNA reads as TGTGCCAGCAGCCAAATGGGACACCTCTACGAGCAGTACTTC. Encoded protein: CASSQMGHLYEQYF.